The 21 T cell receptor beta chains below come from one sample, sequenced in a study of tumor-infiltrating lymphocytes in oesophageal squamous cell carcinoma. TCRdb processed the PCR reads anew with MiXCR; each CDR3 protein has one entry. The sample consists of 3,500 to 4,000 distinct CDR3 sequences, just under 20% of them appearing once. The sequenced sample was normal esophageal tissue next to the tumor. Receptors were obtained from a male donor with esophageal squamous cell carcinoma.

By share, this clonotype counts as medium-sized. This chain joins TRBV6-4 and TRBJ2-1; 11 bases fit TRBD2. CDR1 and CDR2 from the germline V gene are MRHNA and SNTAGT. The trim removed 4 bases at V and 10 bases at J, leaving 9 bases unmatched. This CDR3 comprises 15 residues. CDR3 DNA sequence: TGTGCCAGCAGTGCCCTAGCGGGGGGCGGCGGAGAGCAGTTCTTC. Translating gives CASSALAGGGGEQFF.

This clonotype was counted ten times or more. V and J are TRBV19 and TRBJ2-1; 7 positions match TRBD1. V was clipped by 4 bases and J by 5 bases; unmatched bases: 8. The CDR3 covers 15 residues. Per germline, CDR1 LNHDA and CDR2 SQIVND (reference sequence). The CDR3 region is CASSTTGLINNEQFF. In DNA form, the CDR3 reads TGTGCCAGTAGTACGACAGGGCTTATAAACAATGAGCAGTTCTTC.

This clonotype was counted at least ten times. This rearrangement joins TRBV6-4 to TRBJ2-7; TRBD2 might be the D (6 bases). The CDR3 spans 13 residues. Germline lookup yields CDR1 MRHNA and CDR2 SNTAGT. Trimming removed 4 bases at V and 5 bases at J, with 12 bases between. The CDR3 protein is CASSASGFHEQYF. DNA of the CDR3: TGTGCCAGCAGTGCCAGCGGGTTCCACGAGCAGTACTTC.

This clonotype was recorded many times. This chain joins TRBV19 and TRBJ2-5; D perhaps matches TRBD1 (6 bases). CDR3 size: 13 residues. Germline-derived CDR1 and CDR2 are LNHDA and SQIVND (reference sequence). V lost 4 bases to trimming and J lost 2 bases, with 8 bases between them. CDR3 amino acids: CASSRTVQETQYF. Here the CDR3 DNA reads TGTGCCAGTAGTAGGACAGTTCAAGAGACCCAGTACTTC. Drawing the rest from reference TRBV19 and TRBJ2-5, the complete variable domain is DGGITQSPKYLFRKEGQNVTLSCEQNLNHDAMYWYRQDPGQGLRLIYYSQIVNDFQKGDIAEGYSVSREKKESFPLTVTSAQKNPTAFYLCASSRTVQETQYFGPGTRLLVL.

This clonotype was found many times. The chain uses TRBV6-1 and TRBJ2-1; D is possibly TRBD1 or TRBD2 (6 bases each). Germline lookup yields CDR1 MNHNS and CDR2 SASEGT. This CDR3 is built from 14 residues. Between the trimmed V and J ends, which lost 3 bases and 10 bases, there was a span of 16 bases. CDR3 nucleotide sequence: TGTGCCAGCAGTGACGGAGGGGGGACGGGCGAGCAGTTCTTC. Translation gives CASSDGGGTGEQFF.

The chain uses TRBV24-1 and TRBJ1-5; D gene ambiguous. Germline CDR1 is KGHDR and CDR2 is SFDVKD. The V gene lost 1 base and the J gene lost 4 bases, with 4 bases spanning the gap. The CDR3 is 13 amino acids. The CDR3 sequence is CATSDFGNQPQHF. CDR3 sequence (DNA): TGTGCCACCAGTGATTTTGGGAATCAGCCCCAGCATTTT.

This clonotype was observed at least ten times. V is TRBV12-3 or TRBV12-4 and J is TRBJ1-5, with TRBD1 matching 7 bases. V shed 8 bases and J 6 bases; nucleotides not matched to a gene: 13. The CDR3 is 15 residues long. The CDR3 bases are TGTGCCAGCTCCAAGACGGCAGGGGGTGGTCAGCCCCAGCATTTT. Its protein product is CASSKTAGGGQPQHF.

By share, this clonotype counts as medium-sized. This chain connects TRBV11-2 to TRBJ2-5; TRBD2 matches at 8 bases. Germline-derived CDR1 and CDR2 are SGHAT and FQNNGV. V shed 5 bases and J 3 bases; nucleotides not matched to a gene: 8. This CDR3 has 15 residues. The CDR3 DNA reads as TGTGCCAGCAGCCTAACCGGGACTAGAGAAGAGACCCAGTACTTC. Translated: CASSLTGTREETQYF. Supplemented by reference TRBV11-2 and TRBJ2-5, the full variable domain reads EAGVAQSPRYKIIEKRQSVAFWCNPISGHATLYWYQQILGQGPKLLIQFQNNGVVDDSQLPKDRFSAERLKGVDSTLKIQPAKLEDSAVYLCASSLTGTREETQYFGPGTRLLVL.

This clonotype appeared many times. In nucleotides, the CDR3 is TGTGCCACCAGCCTGACTGGCCACGAGCAGTACTTC. Protein sequence: CATSLTGHEQYF. This chain uses TRBV24-1 with TRBJ2-7, with unresolved D. The CDR3 is 12 amino acids. CDR1 and CDR2 (germline): KGHDR, SFDVKD. V lost 7 bases and J lost 5, with 11 bases in between.

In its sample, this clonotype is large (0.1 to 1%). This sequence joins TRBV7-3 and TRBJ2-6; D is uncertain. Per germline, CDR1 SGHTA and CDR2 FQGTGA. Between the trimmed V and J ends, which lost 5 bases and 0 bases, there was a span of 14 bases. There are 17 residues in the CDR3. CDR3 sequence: CASSPPPGLSGANVLTF. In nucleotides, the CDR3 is TGTGCCAGCAGCCCACCACCAGGCCTCTCTGGGGCCAACGTCCTGACTTTC.

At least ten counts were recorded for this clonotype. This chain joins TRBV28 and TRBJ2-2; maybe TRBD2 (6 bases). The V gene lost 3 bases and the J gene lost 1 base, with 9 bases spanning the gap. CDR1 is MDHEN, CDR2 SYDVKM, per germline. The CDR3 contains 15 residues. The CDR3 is CASSFLGGNTGELFF. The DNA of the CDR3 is TGTGCCAGCAGTTTTCTCGGGGGGAACACCGGGGAGCTGTTTTTT.

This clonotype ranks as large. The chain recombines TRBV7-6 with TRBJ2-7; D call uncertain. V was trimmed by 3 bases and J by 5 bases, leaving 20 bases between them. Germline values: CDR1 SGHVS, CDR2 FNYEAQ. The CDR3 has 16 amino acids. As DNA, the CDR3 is TGTGCCAGCAGCTTTTTAACAGCCTCGTCTATTCACGAGCAGTACTTC. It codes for CASSFLTASSIHEQYF.

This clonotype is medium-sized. CDR3 in amino acids: CASSFQRGGTFGQYF. The CDR3 DNA sequence: TGTGCCAGCAGCTTTCAGCGGGGGGGGACATTCGGGCAGTACTTC. The J gene is TRBJ2-7, the V gene TRBV7-2; 10 bases are shared with TRBD2. J lost 9 bases, V lost 3 bases, and 11 bases had no gene match. Germline assignment: CDR1 SGHTA and CDR2 FQGNSA. This CDR3 has 15 amino acids.

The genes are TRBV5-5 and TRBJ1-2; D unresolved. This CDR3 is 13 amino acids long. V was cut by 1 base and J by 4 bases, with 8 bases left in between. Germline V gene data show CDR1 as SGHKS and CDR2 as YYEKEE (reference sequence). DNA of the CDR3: TGTGCCAGCAGCTTGACAGCAATCTATGGCTACACCTTC. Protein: CASSLTAIYGYTF.

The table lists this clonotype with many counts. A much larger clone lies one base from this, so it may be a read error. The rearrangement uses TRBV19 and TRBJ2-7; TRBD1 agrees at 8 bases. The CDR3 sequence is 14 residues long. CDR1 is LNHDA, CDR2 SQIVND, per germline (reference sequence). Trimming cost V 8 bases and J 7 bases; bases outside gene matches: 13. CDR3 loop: CASSETGVWNEQYF. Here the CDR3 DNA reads TGTGCCAGTTCGGAGACAGGGGTCTGGAATGAGCAGTACTTC. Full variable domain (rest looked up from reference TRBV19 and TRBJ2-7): DGGITQSPKYLFRKEGQNVTLSCEQNLNHDAMYWYRQDPGQGLRLIYYSQIVNDFQKGDIAEGYSVSREKKESFPLTVTSAQKNPTAFYLCASSETGVWNEQYFGPGTRLTVT.

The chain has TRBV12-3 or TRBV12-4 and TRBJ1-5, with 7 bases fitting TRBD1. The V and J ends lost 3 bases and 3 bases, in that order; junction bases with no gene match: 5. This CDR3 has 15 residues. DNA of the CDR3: TGTGCCAGCAGTTTTGCACAGGGGAACAATCAGCCCCAGCATTTT. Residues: CASSFAQGNNQPQHF.

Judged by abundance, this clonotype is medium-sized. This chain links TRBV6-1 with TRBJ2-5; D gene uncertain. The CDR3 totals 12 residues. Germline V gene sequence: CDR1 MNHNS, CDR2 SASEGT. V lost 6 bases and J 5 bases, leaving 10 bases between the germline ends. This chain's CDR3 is CASSHGWETQYF. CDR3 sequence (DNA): TGTGCCAGCAGCCACGGTTGGGAGACCCAGTACTTC.

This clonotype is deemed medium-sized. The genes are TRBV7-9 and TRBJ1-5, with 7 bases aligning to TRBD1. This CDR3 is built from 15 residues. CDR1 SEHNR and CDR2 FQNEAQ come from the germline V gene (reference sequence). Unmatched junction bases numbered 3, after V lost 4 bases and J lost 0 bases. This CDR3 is CASSWTGDSNQPQHF. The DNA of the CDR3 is TGTGCCAGCAGCTGGACAGGTGATAGCAATCAGCCCCAGCATTTT.

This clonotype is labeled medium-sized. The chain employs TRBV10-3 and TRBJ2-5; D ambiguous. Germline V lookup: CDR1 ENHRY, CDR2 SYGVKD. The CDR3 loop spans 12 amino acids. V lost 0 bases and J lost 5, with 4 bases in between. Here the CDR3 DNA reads TGTGCCATCAGTGAGTCGGGGGAGACCCAGTACTTC. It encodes CAISESGETQYF.

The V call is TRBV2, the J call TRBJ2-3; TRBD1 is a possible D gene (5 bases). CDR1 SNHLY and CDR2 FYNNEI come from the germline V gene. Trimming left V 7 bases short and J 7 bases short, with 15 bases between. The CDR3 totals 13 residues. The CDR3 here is CASMLGEGNTQYF. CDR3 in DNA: TGTGCCAGCATGTTAGGGGAAGGGAATACGCAGTATTTT.

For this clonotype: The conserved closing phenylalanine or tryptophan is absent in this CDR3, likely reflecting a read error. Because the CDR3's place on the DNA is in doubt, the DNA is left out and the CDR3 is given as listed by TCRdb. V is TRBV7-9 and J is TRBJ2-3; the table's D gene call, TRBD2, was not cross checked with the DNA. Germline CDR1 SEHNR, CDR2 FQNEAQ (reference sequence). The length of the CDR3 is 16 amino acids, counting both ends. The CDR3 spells CASSARLVQGTQYFGP.